The T cell receptor (beta chain) described here comes from a study of T cells in Graves' hyperthyroidism and ophthalmopathy. Study-level findings and limits: Blood samples included most of the expanded thyroid clonotypes exceeding 0.001.

Amplification yielded TCR beta CDR3 regions, with RNA transcripts as the source. With the HTBI primer set, the TCR CDR3 went through a first round of RT-PCR. TCRdb fed the multiplex PCR reads into MiXCR, producing one record per CDR3 protein. The table has roughly 420,000 distinct CDR3 sequences, more than 15% seen once. In making diagnoses, clinical symptoms, serum thyroxine and TRAb, thyroid ultrasound and orbital computed tomography were all used. Source material for PBMCs was 10 ml fresh peripheral blood. A word on this clonotype: Its antigen is unknown.

The sequence was collected from a woman between 18 and 29 years old with Graves' hyperthyroidism. The sample consisted of blood.

As DNA, the CDR3 is TGTGCCAGCAGTGGTTCGATCCACAGGGTTATGAACACTGAAGCTTTCTTT. It codes for CASSGSIHRVMNTEAFF. The chain has TRBV6-1 and TRBJ1-1; a weak D match, TRBD1 (6 bases). The germline V gene has CDR1 MNHNS and CDR2 SASEGT. Trimming pared 4 bases from V and 0 bases from J, leaving 18 bases between. This CDR3 has 17 amino acids.